What follows are 18 T cell receptor beta chains derived from one specimen sequenced in a study of cytomegalovirus exposure and HLA in healthy donors. The repertoire was sequenced with immunoSEQ multiplex PCR; TCRdb's copy has only in-frame clones and lacks some. The data contain 150,000 to 200,000 clones, 85% of them seen just once; the ten biggest clones take up around a sixth. The specimen sequenced was PBMCs. Every receptor here comes from a man aged 18 to 30 in good health and CMV-seropositive.

The chain uses TRBV6-5 and TRBJ1-1; no reliable D call. The germline CDR1 and CDR2 sequences are MNHEY and SVGAGI. The CDR3 is made up of 12 amino acids. V dropped 4 bases and J dropped 7 bases, with 10 bases sitting between them. CDR3 sequence: CASSSTPGEAFF. The CDR3 region has the DNA TGTGCCAGCAGTTCCACACCGGGTGAAGCTTTCTTT.

The gene calls are TRBV7-9 and TRBJ1-6; D unclear. V was cut by 3 bases and J by 8 bases, with 5 bases left in between. This CDR3 region has 12 residues. The V gene's germline CDR1 is SEHNR and CDR2 FQNEAQ (reference sequence). CDR3 nucleotides: TGTGCCAGCAGCTTGGCGGATTCACCCCTCCACTTT. It specifies CASSLADSPLHF.

This clone came up once. This sequence joins TRBV5-6 and TRBJ2-3; D perhaps matches TRBD1 (5 bases). The CDR3 is made up of 12 amino acids. Trimming pared 2 bases from V and 5 bases from J, leaving 6 bases between. Germline V lookup: CDR1 SGHDT, CDR2 YYEEEE. The CDR3 protein is CASSFQGDTQYF. The CDR3 DNA follows: TGTGCCAGCAGCTTTCAGGGAGATACGCAGTATTTT.

The J gene is TRBJ2-1, the V gene TRBV9, with 13 bases matching TRBD2. V shed 4 bases, J shed 9 bases, and the junction held 13 bases outside the gene matches. In germline, CDR1 is SGDLS, CDR2 YYNGEE. This CDR3 has 17 amino acids. CDR3 sequence (DNA): TGTGCCAGCAGCCCCCGACCACTAGCGGGGGGGCTCGGTGAGCAGTTCTTC. Protein sequence: CASSPRPLAGGLGEQFF.

The genes are TRBV9 and TRBJ2-2; TRBD1 matches at 9 bases. Germline V lookup: CDR1 SGDLS, CDR2 YYNGEE. V gave up 2 bases and J gave up 0 bases; unmatched junction bases: 2. The CDR3 is 16 amino acids. CDR3 in amino acids: CASSVRQGANTGELFF. The CDR3 bases are TGTGCCAGCAGCGTGCGACAGGGGGCGAACACCGGGGAGCTGTTTTTT.

J is TRBJ2-1 and V is TRBV2; D is uncertain. Germline CDR1 SNHLY, CDR2 FYNNEI. The CDR3 consists of 15 residues. V was pared by 5 bases and J by 0 bases, with 11 bases between. In DNA, the CDR3 is TGTGCCAGCAGTTCGACACAGAGCTCCTACAATGAGCAGTTCTTC. Translating gives CASSSTQSSYNEQFF.

The chain uses TRBV5-1 and TRBJ1-3; 7 positions agree with TRBD1. V lost 4 bases and J lost 4; bases outside the gene matches: 5. The V gene's germline CDR1 is SGHRS and CDR2 YFSETQ. This CDR3 spans 14 amino acids. The chain's CDR3 is CASSKGQEGNTIYF. In nucleotides, the CDR3 is TGCGCCAGCAGCAAAGGACAGGAAGGAAACACCATATATTTT.

The chain couples TRBV5-1 to TRBJ2-3, with 14 bases aligning to TRBD2. The CDR3 runs 19 residues. Per germline, CDR1 SGHRS and CDR2 YFSETQ. V lost 3 bases and J lost 2; bases outside the gene matches: 11. CDR3 in amino acids: CASSSGLAGALKITDTQYF. The CDR3, as DNA: TGCGCCAGCAGCTCGGGACTAGCGGGGGCCCTAAAAATCACAGATACGCAGTATTTT.

The chain couples TRBV5-1 to TRBJ2-2; unclear D gene. The germline V gene encodes CDR1 SGHRS and CDR2 YFSETQ. Deletions cut 4 bases from V and 6 bases from J, with 7 bases between. This CDR3 comprises 12 residues. The CDR3 spells CASSPTAGELFF. As DNA, the CDR3 is TGCGCCAGCAGCCCGACTGCCGGGGAGCTGTTTTTT. The full variable domain, rest sourced from reference TRBV5-1 and TRBJ2-2, is KAGVTQTPRYLIKTRGQQVTLSCSPISGHRSVSWYQQTPGQGLQFLFEYFSETQRNKGNFPGRFSGRQFSNSRSEMNVSTLELGDSALYLCASSPTAGELFFGEGSRLTVL.

This rearrangement joins TRBV11-2 to TRBJ2-3; D is unresolved. V was shortened by 3 bases and J by 2 bases, with 9 bases between the two germline ends. The CDR3 is 14 residues long. Germline loops: CDR1 SGHAT, CDR2 FQNNGV. The CDR3 nucleotides read TGTGCCAGCAGCTTGACGGTAGCCACAGATACGCAGTATTTT. This translates into CASSLTVATDTQYF. The entire variable domain, with the rest obtained from reference TRBV11-2 and TRBJ2-3, is as follows: EAGVAQSPRYKIIEKRQSVAFWCNPISGHATLYWYQQILGQGPKLLIQFQNNGVVDDSQLPKDRFSAERLKGVDSTLKIQPAKLEDSAVYLCASSLTVATDTQYFGPGTRLTVL.

V usage is TRBV9 and J usage is TRBJ1-2; no clear D. Germline loops: CDR1 SGDLS, CDR2 YYNGEE. V dropped 3 bases and J dropped 5 bases, with 29 bases sitting between them. The length of the CDR3 is 19 residues. This CDR3 is CASSAHPGTASQLGYGYTF. The CDR3 coding sequence is TGTGCCAGCAGCGCCCACCCGGGAACAGCGTCCCAACTGGGGTATGGCTACACCTTC.

This sequence joins TRBV9 and TRBJ1-1, with 7 positions matching TRBD1. The CDR3 length is 16 residues. After removal of 4 bases from V and 0 bases from J, the junction contained 9 bases not matched to a gene. From germline, CDR1 is SGDLS and CDR2 YYNGEE. This CDR3 reads CASSMRQGPLNTEAFF. CDR3 nucleotide sequence: TGTGCCAGCAGCATGAGACAGGGACCCTTGAACACTGAAGCTTTCTTT.

The chain employs TRBV19 and TRBJ2-7; 7 bases agree with TRBD2. This CDR3 has 15 amino acids. Losses at the gene ends were 3 bases for V and 3 bases for J; bases not matched to a gene: 8. Germline CDR1 LNHDA, CDR2 SQIVND (reference sequence). Here the CDR3 DNA reads TGTGCCAGTAGTATCGTTTTAGCGGGTGACTACGAGCAGTACTTC. Protein sequence: CASSIVLAGDYEQYF.

This chain joins TRBV19 and TRBJ2-7; the D gene is possibly TRBD1 (6 bases). Germline V CDR1 and CDR2: LNHDA, SQIVND (reference sequence). The CDR3 length is 15 residues. Trimming removed 3 bases at V and 0 bases at J, with 12 bases between. The CDR3 region has the DNA TGTGCCAGTAGTATCGGAACAGGGAACTCCTACGAGCAGTACTTC. It yields the protein CASSIGTGNSYEQYF.

This clone was recorded at least ten times. V is TRBV28 and J is TRBJ1-2; D perhaps matches TRBD1 (5 bases). This CDR3 region has 12 residues. From germline, CDR1 is MDHEN and CDR2 SYDVKM. Trimming shortened V by 5 bases and J by 5 bases, and 9 bases separated the two germline ends. CDR3 sequence reads: CASSTEGYGYTF. The CDR3 DNA reads as TGTGCCAGCAGTACGGAGGGGTATGGCTACACCTTC.

The chain links TRBV6-1 to TRBJ2-2, with 7 bases that match TRBD2. Germline values: CDR1 MNHNS, CDR2 SASEGT. V lost 4 bases, J lost 3 bases, and 5 bases stayed unmatched. This CDR3 contains 15 residues. CDR3 amino acids: CASSAQGGYTGELFF. The CDR3 region has the DNA TGTGCCAGCAGTGCGCAGGGAGGGTACACCGGGGAGCTGTTTTTT.

This chain's CDR3 is CASRTWANEQFF. In DNA, the CDR3 is TGTGCCAGCCGGACATGGGCCAATGAGCAGTTCTTC. The chain uses TRBV21-1 and TRBJ2-1; TRBD1 is the table's D call, not checked against the DNA. TRBV21-1 is given as a pseudogene. This CDR3 region has 12 residues.

The chain recombines TRBV7-8 with TRBJ1-5, with TRBD1 matching 7 bases. Germline V gene sequence: CDR1 SGHVS, CDR2 FQNEAQ. Trimming cost V 6 bases and J 2 bases; bases outside gene matches: 1. The CDR3 runs 13 residues. The CDR3 DNA reads TGTGCCAGCAGAGGGGGCGGCAATCAGCCCCAGCATTTT. Amino acids: CASRGGGNQPQHF.